The present TCR beta chain was sequenced within a study of control samples from healthy donors and cancer patients. Profiled with immunoSEQ multiplex PCR; TCRdb holds only in-frame clones, not every one. The profile shows fewer than 200,000 clones, 85% to 95% of them singletons. The sequence came from a man between 18 and 29 years old in good health. The sample was blood.

CDR3 sequence: CASSLWTESPLHF. The CDR3, as DNA: TGTGCCAGCAGCTTATGGACAGAATCACCCCTCCACTTT. V and J are TRBV5-6 and TRBJ1-6, with D possibly TRBD1 on 6 matching bases. V was trimmed by 2 bases and J by 10 bases, leaving 10 bases between them. The CDR3 consists of 13 residues. CDR1 and CDR2 from the germline V gene are SGHDT and YYEEEE.